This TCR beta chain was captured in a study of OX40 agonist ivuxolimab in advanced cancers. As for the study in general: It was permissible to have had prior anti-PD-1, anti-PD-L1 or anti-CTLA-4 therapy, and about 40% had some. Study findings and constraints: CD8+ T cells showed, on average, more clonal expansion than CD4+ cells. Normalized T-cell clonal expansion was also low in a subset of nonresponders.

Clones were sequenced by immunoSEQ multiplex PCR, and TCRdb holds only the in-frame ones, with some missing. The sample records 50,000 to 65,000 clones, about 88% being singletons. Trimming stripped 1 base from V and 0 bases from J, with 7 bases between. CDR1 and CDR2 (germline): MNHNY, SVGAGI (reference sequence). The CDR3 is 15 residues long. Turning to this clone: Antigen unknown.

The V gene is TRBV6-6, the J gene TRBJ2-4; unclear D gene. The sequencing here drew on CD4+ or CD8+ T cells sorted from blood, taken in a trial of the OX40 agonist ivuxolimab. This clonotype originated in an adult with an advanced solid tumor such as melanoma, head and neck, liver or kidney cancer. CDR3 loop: CASSYLVQAKNIQYF. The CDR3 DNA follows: TGTGCCAGCAGTTACTTGGTTCAAGCCAAAAACATTCAGTACTTC.